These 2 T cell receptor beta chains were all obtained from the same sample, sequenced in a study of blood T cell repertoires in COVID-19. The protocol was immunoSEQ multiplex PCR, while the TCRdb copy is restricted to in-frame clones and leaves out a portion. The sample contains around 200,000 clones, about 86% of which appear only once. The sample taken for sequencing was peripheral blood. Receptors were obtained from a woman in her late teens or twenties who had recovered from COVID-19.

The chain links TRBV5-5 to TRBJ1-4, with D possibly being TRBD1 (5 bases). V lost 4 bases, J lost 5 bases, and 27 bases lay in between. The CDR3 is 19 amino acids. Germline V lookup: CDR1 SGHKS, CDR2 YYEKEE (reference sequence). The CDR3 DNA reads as TGTGCCAGCAGCCCCACGGACCAGGGCCGACTCTTCTTGAATGAAAAACTGTTTTTT. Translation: CASSPTDQGRLFLNEKLFF.

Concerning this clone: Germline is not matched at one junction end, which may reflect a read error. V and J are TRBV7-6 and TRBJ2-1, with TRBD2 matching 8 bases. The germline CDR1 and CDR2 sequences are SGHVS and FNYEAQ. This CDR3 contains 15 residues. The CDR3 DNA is TGTGCCAGCAGCTTACTAGCGGGCTCCGACAATGAGCAGTTCTTC. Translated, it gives CASSLLAGSDNEQFF.